The 9 T cell receptor beta chains below come from one sample, sequenced in a study of shared clonotypes between healthy human individuals (dated by TCRdb to the early 2020s). The method was the immunoSEQ multiplex PCR assay. Not all clones reach the TCRdb copy of this immuneACCESS table, which keeps in-frame sequences only. Checked studies attribute under half of the gap to unresolved V genes and leave the rest unexplained. The sample table records roughly 1,800,000 clones; less than 95% of these occur just once. The top ten clonotypes cover approximately 1.2% of the sample. For the CD8 naive samples, CD45RO-negative cells were positively selected for CCR7, yielding a CD45RA+CCR7+ population from which TemRA cells were excluded. Specimen: naive CD8+ T cells sorted from blood. Taken with the paper, the label for cell subset or site translates to: CD45RA+CCR7+. These receptors all stem from a man aged 18 to 30 in good health.

This clone was seen at least ten times. The chain links TRBV5-1 to TRBJ2-1; D may correspond to TRBD1 or TRBD2 (5 bases each). The CDR3 sequence is 16 residues long. The ends were cut back, 1 base at V and 0 bases at J, with 11 bases in the middle. In germline, CDR1 is SGHRS, CDR2 YFSETQ. The DNA of the CDR3 is TGCGCCAGCAGCTTGTCCGGGACCAACTCCTACAATGAGCAGTTCTTC. Its protein product is CASSLSGTNSYNEQFF. The whole variable domain, filled in from reference TRBV5-1 and TRBJ2-1, reads KAGVTQTPRYLIKTRGQQVTLSCSPISGHRSVSWYQQTPGQGLQFLFEYFSETQRNKGNFPGRFSGRQFSNSRSEMNVSTLELGDSALYLCASSLSGTNSYNEQFFGPGTRLTVL.

The V call is TRBV10-3, the J call TRBJ2-7; 7 bases fit TRBD1. Germline CDR1 is ENHRY and CDR2 is SYGVKD. After removal of 3 bases from V and 4 bases from J, the junction contained 6 bases not matched to a gene. This CDR3 contains 14 residues. The CDR3 nucleotides are TGTGCCATCAGTGACATAACAGGGGAATACGAGCAGTACTTC. It translates to CAISDITGEYEQYF.

The chain combines TRBV30 with TRBJ1-5; possibly TRBD1 for D (5 bases). The CDR3 contains 15 residues. V lost 0 bases and J 1 base, leaving 10 bases between the germline ends. Looked up from germline, CDR1 is GTSNPN and CDR2 is SVGIG (reference sequence). The CDR3 DNA is TGTGCCTGGAGTGTATCGTGGGACAGCAATCAGCCCCAGCATTTT. Translation: CAWSVSWDSNQPQHF.

A remark on this clone: This sample includes further DNA sequences coding for the same CDR3. This chain uses TRBV5-4 with TRBJ2-2; D possibly uses TRBD1 or TRBD2 (5 bases each). CDR1 SGHNT and CDR2 YYREEE come from the germline V gene (reference sequence). V lost 3 bases, J lost 1 base, and 10 bases lay in between. The CDR3 covers 15 residues. Here the CDR3 reads CASSSGTGNTGELFF. As DNA, the CDR3 is TGTGCCAGCAGCTCCGGGACGGGGAACACCGGGGAGCTGTTTTTT.

Note on this clone: The same CDR3 arises from other DNA sequences in this sample as well. The chain employs TRBV19 and TRBJ1-1; D remains ambiguous. This CDR3 contains 14 residues. Germline CDR1 reads LNHDA; CDR2 reads SQIVND (reference sequence). Trimming pared 0 bases from V and 1 base from J, leaving 6 bases between. Written as DNA, the CDR3 is TGTGCCAGTAGTATAGATCTAGAGAACACTGAAGCTTTCTTT. As protein: CASSIDLENTEAFF.

The chain recombines TRBV9 with TRBJ1-4, with D possibly being TRBD1 (6 bases). The length of the CDR3 is 12 residues. Trimming left V 4 bases short and J 12 bases short, with 13 bases between. Looked up from germline, CDR1 is SGDLS and CDR2 is YYNGEE. CDR3 protein: CASSPNRVELFF. DNA of the CDR3: TGTGCCAGCAGCCCGAACAGGGTGGAACTGTTTTTT.

DNA of the CDR3: TGTGCCAGCGGGACATCTAGCTCCTACAATGAGCAGTTCTTC. Translated: CASGTSSSYNEQFF. The chain links TRBV6-1 to TRBJ2-1; possible D gene TRBD1, 6 bases. Trimming shortened V by 8 bases and J by 0 bases, and 11 bases separated the two germline ends. CDR1 and CDR2 (germline): MNHNS, SASEGT. CDR3 size: 14 residues.

V gene TRBV5-5 combines with J gene TRBJ2-1; the D gene is possibly TRBD2 (5 bases). The CDR3 sequence is 14 residues long. Trimming removed 3 bases at V and 7 bases at J, with 14 bases between. Per germline, CDR1 SGHKS and CDR2 YYEKEE (reference sequence). CDR3 residues: CASSWVAGGNEQFF. The CDR3 nucleotides are TGTGCCAGCAGCTGGGTTGCGGGCGGGAATGAGCAGTTCTTC.

The J gene is TRBJ1-1, the V gene TRBV6-1; D is ambiguous. Trimming shortened V by 7 bases and J by 1 base, and 10 bases separated the two germline ends. Germline CDR1 MNHNS, CDR2 SASEGT. The length of the CDR3 is 13 residues. Here the CDR3 DNA reads TGTGCCAGCACCCTGGATCCGAACACTGAAGCTTTCTTT. The encoded protein is CASTLDPNTEAFF.